The following is a T cell receptor beta chain sequence with its context. Produced via immunoSEQ multiplex PCR; TCRdb's table is partial and in-frame only. The sample holds over 150,000 clones, 75% to 95% seen once. The sample comes from a study of blood T cell repertoires in COVID-19. The sequence was collected from a man aged 45-65 years with acute or convalescent COVID-19. The sample was peripheral blood.

CDR3: CASSIDLESKGTGRTGELFF. CDR3 nucleotide sequence: TGTGCCAGTAGTATAGATCTTGAGTCGAAAGGGACAGGGCGTACCGGGGAGCTGTTTTTT. The chain uses TRBV19 and TRBJ2-2; 9 bases are shared with TRBD1. Looked up from germline, CDR1 is LNHDA and CDR2 is SQIVND (reference sequence). V shed 0 bases and J 5 bases; nucleotides not matched to a gene: 16. The CDR3 sequence is 20 residues long.